This T cell receptor (beta chain) was retrieved from a study of blood T cell repertoires in COVID-19. As processed by the authors: For nucleated cells, counts were estimated from reference gene primer amplification. Only in-frame clones appear in the TCRdb table, and some are missing; sequencing was by immunoSEQ multiplex PCR. The DNA was the basis for D and trimming; V, J and clone size are from that table. The sample includes fewer than 250,000 clones, roughly 84% seen only once; the top ten take just under 20%. CDR1 and CDR2 (germline): KGHSH, LQKENI. V trimming: 5 bases; J trimming: 4 bases; junction bases outside the gene matches: 3. This CDR3 spans 14 amino acids.

The specimen was peripheral blood. The genes are TRBV18 and TRBJ2-1; 9 bases line up with TRBD1. The receptor was derived from a man under 40 with active or convalescent COVID-19. The CDR3: CASSRGTGYNEQFF. CDR3 DNA: TGTGCCAGCTCAAGGGGGACAGGGTACAATGAGCAGTTCTTC.